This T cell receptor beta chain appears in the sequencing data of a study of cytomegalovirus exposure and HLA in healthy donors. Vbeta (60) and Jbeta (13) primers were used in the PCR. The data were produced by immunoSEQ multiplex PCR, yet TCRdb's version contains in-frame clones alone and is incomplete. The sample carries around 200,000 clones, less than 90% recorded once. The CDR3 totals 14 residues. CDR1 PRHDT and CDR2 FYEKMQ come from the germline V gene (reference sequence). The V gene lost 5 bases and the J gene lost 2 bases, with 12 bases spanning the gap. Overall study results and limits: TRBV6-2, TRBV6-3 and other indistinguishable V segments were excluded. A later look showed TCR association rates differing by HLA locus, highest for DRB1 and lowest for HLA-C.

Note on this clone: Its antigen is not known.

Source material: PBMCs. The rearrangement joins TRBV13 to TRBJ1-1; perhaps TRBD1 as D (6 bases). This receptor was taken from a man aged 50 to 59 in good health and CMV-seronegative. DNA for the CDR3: TGTGCCAGCAGCCCACTGGACAGAAACACTGAAGCTTTCTTT. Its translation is CASSPLDRNTEAFF.